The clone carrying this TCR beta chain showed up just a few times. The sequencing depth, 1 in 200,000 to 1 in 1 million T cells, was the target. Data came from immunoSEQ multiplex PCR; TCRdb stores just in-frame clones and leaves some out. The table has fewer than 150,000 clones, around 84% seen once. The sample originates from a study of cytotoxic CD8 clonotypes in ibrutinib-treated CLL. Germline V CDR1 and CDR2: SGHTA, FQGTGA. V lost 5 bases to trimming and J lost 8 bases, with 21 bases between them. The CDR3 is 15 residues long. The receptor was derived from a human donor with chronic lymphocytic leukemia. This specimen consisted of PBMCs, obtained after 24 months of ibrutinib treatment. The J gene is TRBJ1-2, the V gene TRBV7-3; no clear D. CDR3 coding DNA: TGTGCCAGCAGCAATCCCCGGCCGGGAGGAGGGGGCTACACCTTC. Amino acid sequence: CASSNPRPGGGGYTF.